This T cell receptor (beta chain) is from a study of siplizumab effects on memory and regulatory T cells. The assay covered 85,000 to 100,000 TCR templates per sample. Sequencing used immunoSEQ multiplex PCR; TCRdb keeps in-frame clones, though not all of them. The sample carries about 110,000 clones, roughly 92% recorded once. Regarding this clone: Its specificity is unknown.

General study findings and limits: Siplizumab significantly decreased alloreactive sequences from unstimulated CD4+ memory cells. The study found that mappable alloreactive CD4+ clones averaged approximately 69% Treg-derived with siplizumab and 25% to 30% in controls.

Germline-derived CDR1 and CDR2 are SGHVS and FNYEAQ. This CDR3 is 16 amino acids long. V was shortened by 5 bases and J by 5 bases, with 21 bases between the two germline ends. Specimen: CD4+ T cells sorted from blood. This rearrangement joins TRBV7-6 to TRBJ2-5; perhaps D is TRBD1 or TRBD2 (6 bases each). The receptor was isolated from a human donor in good health. The CDR3 is CASSPGAAPWTETQYF. The CDR3, as DNA: TGTGCCAGCAGCCCGGGGGCAGCCCCGTGGACCGAGACCCAGTACTTC.